One sample yielded the 29 T cell receptor beta chains listed below, sequenced in a study of blood T cell repertoires in COVID-19 (dated by TCRdb to 2018 to 2020). Preparation of the library involved the immunoSEQ multiplex PCR assay. Entries here come from immuneACCESS through TCRdb and include only in-frame sequences with V and J called. Some clones fail to appear in such tables; in the studies checked, an unresolved V gene covers under half of the shortfall, and the cause of the remainder is unknown. In this sample the table shows hundreds of thousands of clones, approximately 87% of which occur a single time. The top ten clones comprise roughly 3.3% of the sample. Sample: PBMCs or T cells enriched from blood (not recorded which). These TCRs come from a woman aged 45-65 years in a cohort exposed to, infected with or recovered from COVID-19 (not recorded which).

J is TRBJ2-2 and V is TRBV18; 8 nucleotides match TRBD1. Germline CDR1 KGHSH, CDR2 LQKENI. The CDR3 totals 17 residues. V was clipped by 3 bases and J by 4 bases; unmatched bases: 10. The CDR3 sequence is CASSPAGQGTGTGELFF. The CDR3, as DNA: TGTGCCAGCTCACCCGCCGGACAGGGCACGGGCACCGGGGAGCTGTTTTTT.

V and J are TRBV5-4 and TRBJ2-1, with D possibly matching TRBD1 (6 bases). CDR1 is SGHNT and CDR2 is YYREEE in the germline V gene (reference sequence). This CDR3 comprises 14 residues. Trimming stripped 4 bases from V and 5 bases from J, with 13 bases between. CDR3 amino acids: CASSDGQSNNEQFF. The CDR3 DNA reads TGTGCCAGCAGCGACGGACAGTCTAACAATGAGCAGTTCTTC.

V usage is TRBV6-1 and J usage is TRBJ1-3; no reliable D call. This CDR3 has 16 residues. Germline assignment: CDR1 MNHNS and CDR2 SASEGT. Trimming took 3 bases from V and 2 from J, leaving 14 bases between them. DNA for the CDR3: TGTGCCAGCAGTGAGACCCCCGGGGATACTGGAAACACCATATATTTT. Residues: CASSETPGDTGNTIYF.

The V call is TRBV24-1, the J call TRBJ2-5, with D possibly matching TRBD1 (5 bases). Germline CDR1 reads KGHDR; CDR2 reads SFDVKD. Trimming shortened V by 1 base and J by 6 bases, and 11 bases separated the two germline ends. The CDR3 extends over 14 amino acids. The CDR3, as DNA: TGTGCCACCAGTGATTTTGGGGCCCGGAAGACCCAGTACTTC. It encodes CATSDFGARKTQYF.

The CDR3 DNA reads as TGTGCCAGGACTACCTACGAGGGCGGCTACACCTTC. Translation: CARTTYEGGYTF. The chain links TRBV19 to TRBJ1-2; D unresolved. Trimming shortened V by 9 bases and J by 8 bases, and 16 bases separated the two germline ends. Germline CDR1 reads LNHDA; CDR2 reads SQIVND (reference sequence). The CDR3 consists of 12 residues. The entire variable domain, with the rest obtained from reference TRBV19 and TRBJ1-2, is as follows: DGGITQSPKYLFRKEGQNVTLSCEQNLNHDAMYWYRQDPGQGLRLIYYSQIVNDFQKGDIAEGYSVSREKKESFPLTVTSAQKNPTAFYLCARTTYEGGYTFGSGTRLTVV.

The chain couples TRBV25-1 to TRBJ1-1; 8 bases map to TRBD1. Germline-derived CDR1 and CDR2 are MGHDK and SYGVNS. With 6 bases clipped from V and 6 bases from J, the junction kept 15 bases outside the gene matches. This CDR3 region has 16 residues. This chain's CDR3 is CASRGQGAVLGAEAFF. The CDR3 DNA sequence: TGTGCCAGCAGGGGGCAGGGGGCAGTTCTTGGCGCTGAAGCTTTCTTT.

This clone came up a few times. The chain couples TRBV19 to TRBJ1-4; possible D gene TRBD1, 5 bases. The CDR3 spans 13 residues. CDR1 is LNHDA and CDR2 is SQIVND in the germline V gene (reference sequence). V lost 5 bases and J lost 4, with 8 bases in between. CDR3 loop: CASSQQGNEKLFF. The CDR3 region has the DNA TGTGCCAGTAGTCAGCAGGGTAATGAAAAACTGTTTTTT.

The chain combines TRBV15 with TRBJ1-1, with TRBD1 identical over 9 bases. CDR3 length equals 16 residues. CDR1 and CDR2 from the germline V gene are LNHNV and YYDKDF (reference sequence). Unmatched junction bases numbered 5, after V lost 1 base and J lost 2 bases. This CDR3 is CATSRGTTGGNTEAFF. The CDR3 DNA is TGTGCCACCAGCAGAGGTACGACAGGGGGAAACACTGAAGCTTTCTTT.

The chain carries TRBV6-6 and TRBJ2-3; D remains unclear. Germline V lookup: CDR1 MNHNY, CDR2 SVGAGI (reference sequence). The CDR3 is 12 residues long. Trimming removed 5 bases at V and 8 bases at J, with 11 bases between. Written as DNA, the CDR3 is TGTGCCAGCAGTCCTACCTCGGGTACGCAGTATTTT. It is translated as CASSPTSGTQYF.

This chain connects TRBV9 to TRBJ2-7, with D possibly TRBD1 on 7 matching bases. V lost 0 bases and J lost 1, with 11 bases in between. The CDR3 has 15 amino acids. The germline V gene has CDR1 SGDLS and CDR2 YYNGEE. The CDR3 DNA reads TGTGCCAGCAGCGTAGGACAGGGACTGTCCTACGAGCAGTACTTC. Amino acid sequence: CASSVGQGLSYEQYF.

The chain employs TRBV5-4 and TRBJ1-5, with D possibly matching TRBD1 (5 bases). The CDR3 loop spans 15 amino acids. Looked up from germline, CDR1 is SGHNT and CDR2 is YYREEE (reference sequence). Trimming cost V 4 bases and J 0 bases, with 11 bases left between them. Written as DNA, the CDR3 is TGTGCCAGCAGCCCCGGGGGGGATAGCAATCAGCCCCAGCATTTT. The encoded protein is CASSPGGDSNQPQHF.

The gene calls are TRBV19 and TRBJ2-2; 9 nucleotides align to TRBD1. Germline CDR1 and CDR2: LNHDA and SQIVND (reference sequence). The CDR3 consists of 15 residues. V lost 3 bases and J lost 6; bases outside the gene matches: 5. The CDR3 spells CASSITGGASGELFF. The CDR3 DNA reads TGTGCCAGTAGTATTACAGGGGGCGCTTCCGGGGAGCTGTTTTTT.

The chain recombines TRBV29-1 with TRBJ2-1; the match to TRBD2 covers 13 bases. With 6 bases clipped from V and 8 bases from J, the junction kept 4 bases outside the gene matches. The germline V gene encodes CDR1 SQVTM and CDR2 ANQGSEA. The CDR3 runs 13 residues. The CDR3 protein is CSVAGLAGDEQFF. In DNA, the CDR3 is TGCAGCGTCGCCGGACTAGCGGGGGATGAGCAGTTCTTC.

The chain has TRBV6-1 and TRBJ1-2, with 9 nucleotides matching TRBD1. The CDR3 has 15 amino acids. Germline CDR1 is MNHNS and CDR2 is SASEGT. With V trimmed by 0 bases and J by 7 bases, 6 bases remained unmatched. CDR3 loop: CASSEAGTGSSGYTF. In DNA, the CDR3 is TGTGCCAGCAGTGAAGCGGGGACAGGGAGCAGTGGCTACACCTTC.

J is TRBJ1-5 and V is TRBV30; possibly TRBD1 for D (6 bases). Per the germline V gene, CDR1 is GTSNPN and CDR2 is SVGIG (reference sequence). Between the trimmed V and J ends, which lost 2 bases and 8 bases, there was a span of 13 bases. CDR3 length: 13 amino acids. The CDR3 DNA reads as TGTGCCTGGAGTAAGCAGGGGCCTGAGCCCCAGCATTTT. It encodes CAWSKQGPEPQHF.

The CDR3 sequence is CASSQDHRVDYGYTF. CDR3 bases: TGCGCCAGCAGCCAAGACCACAGGGTCGACTATGGCTACACCTTC. The chain recombines TRBV4-3 with TRBJ1-2; D is possibly TRBD1 (6 bases). The CDR3 is 15 residues long. Germline CDR1 LGHNA, CDR2 YSLEER. V lost 0 bases and J lost 3, with 11 bases in between.

The table lists this clone with a few counts. The chain employs TRBV27 and TRBJ1-3; D gene ambiguous. The CDR3 extends over 14 amino acids. The germline V and J ends were trimmed by 8 bases and 4 bases, with 15 bases remaining between them. Germline CDR1 is MNHEY and CDR2 is SMNVEV (reference sequence). CDR3 DNA: TGTGCCAGCTCCTCTCGAAGACACGGAAACACCATATATTTT. Protein sequence: CASSSRRHGNTIYF.

V is TRBV3-1 (or the pseudogene TRBV3-2) and J is TRBJ1-2; the D gene is possibly TRBD1 (6 bases). The CDR3 consists of 19 residues. V was trimmed by 1 base and J by 5 bases, leaving 26 bases between them. Germline values: CDR1 LGHDT, CDR2 YNNKEL (reference sequence). The CDR3 nucleotides read TGTGCCAGCAGCCAAGGACAAGTGCAGGGGAAAACGAGAGGGTATGGCTACACCTTC. Protein: CASSQGQVQGKTRGYGYTF.

The chain recombines TRBV19 with TRBJ2-1; 12 bases align to TRBD2. V was pared by 6 bases and J by 4 bases, with 4 bases of the junction left unmatched. There are 15 residues in the CDR3. The germline V gene has CDR1 LNHDA and CDR2 SQIVND (reference sequence). CDR3 DNA: TGTGCCAGTAGGGACCTAGCGGGGGGGTACAATGAGCAGTTCTTC. It is translated as CASRDLAGGYNEQFF.

CDR3 DNA sequence: TGTGCCACCAGTCCCTCGTCTAACTATGGCTACACCTTC. Translated, it gives CATSPSSNYGYTF. The rearrangement uses TRBV24-1 and TRBJ1-2; D not certain. The V and J ends lost 6 bases and 0 bases respectively, with 7 bases between them. The CDR3 is 13 residues long. Per germline, CDR1 KGHDR and CDR2 SFDVKD.

The chain uses TRBV6-2 or TRBV6-3 and TRBJ1-6, with 7 bases lining up with TRBD1. This CDR3 spans 16 amino acids. The trim removed 4 bases at V and 2 bases at J, leaving 5 bases unmatched. The germline CDR1 and CDR2 sequences are MNHEY and SVGEGT. DNA for the CDR3: TGTGCCAGCAGTTCCTGGACAGGAACCTATAATTCACCCCTCCACTTT. Translated: CASSSWTGTYNSPLHF.

The V call is TRBV24-1, the J call TRBJ2-7; D perhaps matches TRBD1 (6 bases). CDR3 length: 11 residues. Trimming pared 10 bases from V and 2 bases from J, leaving 8 bases between. Germline lookup yields CDR1 KGHDR and CDR2 SFDVKD. In nucleotides, the CDR3 is TGTGCCACTCGGGACACCTACGAGCAGTACTTC. Residues: CATRDTYEQYF.

This clone was detected only a few times. The chain is built from TRBV6-2 or TRBV6-3 and TRBJ1-6; possible D gene TRBD1, 6 bases. This CDR3 has 16 amino acids. V lost 2 bases and J 1 base, leaving 9 bases between the germline ends. Germline V gives CDR1 MNHEY, CDR2 SVGEGT. This CDR3 reads CASSYLGASYNSPLHF. The CDR3 region has the DNA TGTGCCAGCAGTTACCTGGGGGCTTCCTATAATTCACCCCTCCACTTT.

This rearrangement joins TRBV7-2 to TRBJ2-7, with TRBD1 matching over 7 bases. Germline assignment: CDR1 SGHTA and CDR2 FQGNSA. J lost 2 bases, V lost 1 base, and 17 bases had no gene match. There are 19 residues in the CDR3. The CDR3 is CASSLVSPLTGADPYEQYF. The CDR3 coding sequence is TGTGCCAGCAGCTTAGTGAGTCCCCTAACAGGGGCTGACCCCTACGAGCAGTACTTC.

The genes are TRBV7-8 and TRBJ2-7; tentative D call: TRBD1 (6 bases). V dropped 4 bases and J dropped 3 bases, with 28 bases sitting between them. This CDR3 spans 19 amino acids. The germline V gene has CDR1 SGHVS and CDR2 FQNEAQ. The DNA of the CDR3 is TGTGCCAGCAGCTCCCCACTCAGGGGCGGGCCCGGGCCGGTCTACGAGCAGTACTTC. Translation: CASSSPLRGGPGPVYEQYF.

This clone was recorded once. The chain recombines TRBV6-5 with TRBJ2-2; D uncertain. In germline, CDR1 is MNHEY, CDR2 SVGAGI. Trimming took 7 bases from V and 0 from J, leaving 9 bases between them. The CDR3 length is 14 residues. The CDR3 DNA sequence: TGTGCCAGCAAACTGACTGCGAACACCGGGGAGCTGTTTTTT. Protein: CASKLTANTGELFF.

In its sample, this clone was seen many times. V is TRBV3-1 (or the pseudogene TRBV3-2) and J is TRBJ1-2; D is unclear. The CDR3 loop spans 16 amino acids. With 0 bases removed from V and 6 bases from J, the gap between germline ends came to 17 bases. Germline values: CDR1 LGHDT, CDR2 YNNKEL (reference sequence). This CDR3 is CASSQEGADFLDGYTF. Written as DNA, the CDR3 is TGTGCCAGCAGCCAAGAGGGAGCTGACTTCTTAGATGGCTACACCTTC.

The chain links TRBV7-2 to TRBJ1-2, with TRBD1 matching over 8 bases. With 6 bases clipped from V and 1 base from J, the junction kept 4 bases outside the gene matches. CDR3 length equals 14 residues. The germline V gene has CDR1 SGHTA and CDR2 FQGNSA. The CDR3 here is CASSVTGGNYGYTF. CDR3 coding DNA: TGTGCCAGCAGTGTCACAGGGGGTAACTATGGCTACACCTTC.

The chain carries TRBV12-3 or TRBV12-4 and TRBJ2-5; the D gene is possibly TRBD2 (6 bases). The CDR3 extends over 13 amino acids. V was cut by 2 bases and J by 13 bases, with 17 bases left in between. CDR3 residues: CASSLRDSASAYF. Written as DNA, the CDR3 is TGTGCCAGCAGTTTACGGGACTCGGCCTCGGCGTACTTC.